The 18 T cell receptor beta chains listed next were all sequenced from one sample in a study of cytomegalovirus exposure and HLA in healthy donors. Vbeta (60) and Jbeta (13) primers were used in the PCR. Measured with immunoSEQ multiplex PCR; TCRdb has only the in-frame clones, and not every one. The sample contains approximately 180,000 clones, around 83% of which appear only once. Sequencing used PBMCs. The source of these receptors is a woman between 40 and 50 years old in good health and CMV-seronegative.

This chain connects TRBV11-3 to TRBJ2-1, with D possibly TRBD1 on 6 matching bases. V lost 3 bases, J lost 3 bases, and 18 bases lay in between. The CDR3 sequence is 17 residues long. Germline lookup yields CDR1 SGHNT and CDR2 YENEEA. CDR3 sequence reads: CASSFRGFGTYYNEQFF. In DNA, the CDR3 is TGTGCCAGCAGCTTTAGGGGGTTCGGGACATACTACAATGAGCAGTTCTTC.

This rearrangement joins TRBV18 to TRBJ2-2; TRBD1 aligns across 11 bases. CDR1 is KGHSH, CDR2 LQKENI, per germline. The junction had 8 bases not matched to a gene; V was cut back by 6 bases and J by 5 bases. This CDR3 spans 16 amino acids. For the CDR3, the DNA is TGTGCCAGCTCCACGGACAGGGGGCGAAGAACCGGGGAGCTGTTTTTT. It specifies CASSTDRGRRTGELFF.

This chain links TRBV4-1 with TRBJ1-4; D is unresolved. Deletions cut 0 bases from V and 4 bases from J, with 12 bases between. CDR3 size: 16 residues. Germline CDR1 reads MGHRA; CDR2 reads YSYEKL. CDR3 nucleotides: TGCGCCAGCAGCCAAGATTCGAGGGCTGATAATGAAAAACTGTTTTTT. Residues: CASSQDSRADNEKLFF.

This clone has only a few counts. The chain uses TRBV2 and TRBJ1-1; the D gene is possibly TRBD1 (6 bases). The V gene's germline CDR1 is SNHLY and CDR2 FYNNEI. The CDR3 runs to 17 residues. Trimming pared 5 bases from V and 0 bases from J, leaving 19 bases between. The CDR3: CASSSPFGQPMNTEAFF. CDR3 DNA: TGTGCCAGCAGTTCACCATTTGGACAGCCCATGAACACTGAAGCTTTCTTT.

This clone occurred a few times. This sequence joins TRBV2 and TRBJ2-1; 14 bases are shared with TRBD2. This CDR3 spans 15 amino acids. Per germline, CDR1 SNHLY and CDR2 FYNNEI. Trimming cost V 5 bases and J 9 bases; bases outside gene matches: 6. The CDR3 nucleotides read TGTGCCAGCAGTCCGGGACTAGCGGGAGTTGGTGAGCAGTTCTTC. Translating it yields CASSPGLAGVGEQFF.

The chain employs TRBV14 and TRBJ2-1, with 12 bases matching TRBD2. Per germline, CDR1 SGHDN and CDR2 FVKESK. The CDR3 runs 15 residues. The J segment lost 5 bases and the V segment lost 8 bases, leaving 7 bases of the junction unmatched. CDR3 region: CASAALAGGDNEQFF. DNA for the CDR3: TGTGCCAGCGCGGCCCTAGCGGGAGGGGACAATGAGCAGTTCTTC.

The chain employs TRBV5-1 and TRBJ1-1, with D uncertain. Germline CDR1 is SGHRS and CDR2 is YFSETQ. This CDR3 has 14 amino acids. The V end lost 3 bases, the J end lost 5 bases, and 14 bases lay between the germline ends. CDR3 DNA sequence: TGCGCCAGCAGCTACGGGGAAAGAAGAACTGAAGCTTTCTTT. It encodes CASSYGERRTEAFF.

The DNA of the CDR3 is TGTGCCAGCAGCTCGTGGACTAGCGGGTACCACAATGAGCAGTTCTTC. It translates to CASSSWTSGYHNEQFF. V and J are TRBV27 and TRBJ2-1; 11 bases agree with TRBD2. CDR3 length: 16 amino acids. CDR1 and CDR2 from the germline V gene are MNHEY and SMNVEV (reference sequence). V shed 6 bases, J shed 5 bases, and the junction held 9 bases outside the gene matches.

The chain carries TRBV7-9 and TRBJ2-1; TRBD2 matches at 10 bases. CDR3 size: 15 residues. The V and J ends lost 5 bases and 4 bases, in that order; junction bases with no gene match: 5. Looked up from germline, CDR1 is SEHNR and CDR2 is FQNEAQ (reference sequence). The CDR3 DNA reads TGTGCCAGCAGCCCCACGACTAGCGGGTACAATGAGCAGTTCTTC. As protein: CASSPTTSGYNEQFF.

The chain uses TRBV19 and TRBJ1-5; a weak D match, TRBD1 (6 bases). Germline-derived CDR1 and CDR2 are LNHDA and SQIVND (reference sequence). The CDR3 covers 15 residues. V lost 6 bases and J 5 bases, leaving 17 bases between the germline ends. This CDR3 is CASSRDRGAHQPQHF. CDR3 nucleotide sequence: TGTGCCAGTAGCAGAGACCGGGGGGCTCATCAGCCCCAGCATTTT.

The rearrangement links TRBV30 to TRBJ2-7; D not resolved. Germline assignment: CDR1 GTSNPN and CDR2 SVGIG (reference sequence). The V and J ends lost 2 bases and 5 bases respectively, with 4 bases between them. This CDR3 comprises 10 residues. As DNA, the CDR3 is TGTGCCTGGAGTATCGACGAGCAGTACTTC. This gives the protein CAWSIDEQYF.

The chain carries TRBV29-1 and TRBJ2-3; TRBD2 agrees at 16 bases. With V trimmed by 4 bases and J by 3 bases, 4 bases remained unmatched. Germline values: CDR1 SQVTM, CDR2 ANQGSEA. CDR3 length: 16 residues. The CDR3 nucleotides read TGCAGCGTTGCGGGGGGACTAGCGGGAGGGACAGATACGCAGTATTTT. Translation gives CSVAGGLAGGTDTQYF.

The gene calls are TRBV5-1 and TRBJ2-3; tentative D call: TRBD2 (5 bases). The CDR3 runs to 15 residues. The V gene lost 4 bases and the J gene lost 2 bases, with 14 bases spanning the gap. CDR1 SGHRS and CDR2 YFSETQ come from the germline V gene. CDR3 nucleotide sequence: TGCGCCAGCAGCCTACTAGAGACTTTCACAGATACGCAGTATTTT. It is translated as CASSLLETFTDTQYF.

This chain links TRBV29-1 with TRBJ2-3, with 11 bases matching TRBD2. The CDR3 is 14 amino acids. Germline loops: CDR1 SQVTM, CDR2 ANQGSEA. J gave up 4 bases and V 3 bases, and 3 bases lay outside the gene matches. The CDR3 region is CSVDTSGSSDTQYF. CDR3 coding DNA: TGCAGCGTTGATACTAGCGGGAGTTCAGATACGCAGTATTTT.

The chain recombines TRBV9 with TRBJ2-2, with D possibly matching TRBD2 (5 bases). V lost 4 bases and J 0 bases, leaving 10 bases between the germline ends. The CDR3 length is 15 residues. Germline CDR1 SGDLS, CDR2 YYNGEE. CDR3 loop: CASSRSGTNTGELFF. Here the CDR3 DNA reads TGTGCCAGCAGCCGCTCCGGGACGAACACCGGGGAGCTGTTTTTT.

The rearrangement links TRBV18 to TRBJ2-6; 8 nucleotides line up with TRBD2. Trimming took 3 bases from V and 5 from J; bases not matched to a gene: 12. CDR3 size: 18 residues. Germline-derived CDR1 and CDR2 are KGHSH and LQKENI. The CDR3 region is CASSPSLAGEDWANVLTF. The CDR3 coding sequence is TGTGCCAGCTCACCGTCTCTAGCGGGTGAAGACTGGGCCAACGTCCTGACTTTC.

The V gene is TRBV15, the J gene TRBJ2-5; 8 nucleotides match TRBD2. Germline loops: CDR1 LNHNV, CDR2 YYDKDF (reference sequence). V shed 1 base, J shed 2 bases, and the junction held 3 bases outside the gene matches. This CDR3 contains 15 residues. The CDR3 DNA is TGTGCCACCAGCAGAGCTAGCGGGCCTCAAGAGACCCAGTACTTC. This translates into CATSRASGPQETQYF.

A few counts support this clone. The chain combines TRBV5-1 with TRBJ2-1; 12 nucleotides line up with TRBD1. The V gene's germline CDR1 is SGHRS and CDR2 YFSETQ. The CDR3 has 16 amino acids. Unmatched junction bases numbered 12, after V lost 5 bases and J lost 9 bases. The CDR3 bases are TGCGCCAGCAGGATAGGGACAGGGGGCGCCGCCAGTGAGCAGTTCTTC. This codes for CASRIGTGGAASEQFF.